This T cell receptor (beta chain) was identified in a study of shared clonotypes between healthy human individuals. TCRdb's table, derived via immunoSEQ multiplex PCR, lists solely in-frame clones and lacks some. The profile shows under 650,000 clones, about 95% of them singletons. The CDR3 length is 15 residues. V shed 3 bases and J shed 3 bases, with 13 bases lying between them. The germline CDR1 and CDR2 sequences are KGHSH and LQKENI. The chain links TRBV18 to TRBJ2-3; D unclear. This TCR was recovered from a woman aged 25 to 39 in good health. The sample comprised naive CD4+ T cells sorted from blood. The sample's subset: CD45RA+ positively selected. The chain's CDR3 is CASSPARVGTDTQYF. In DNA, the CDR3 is TGTGCCAGCTCACCGGCCCGAGTGGGGACAGATACGCAGTATTTT.